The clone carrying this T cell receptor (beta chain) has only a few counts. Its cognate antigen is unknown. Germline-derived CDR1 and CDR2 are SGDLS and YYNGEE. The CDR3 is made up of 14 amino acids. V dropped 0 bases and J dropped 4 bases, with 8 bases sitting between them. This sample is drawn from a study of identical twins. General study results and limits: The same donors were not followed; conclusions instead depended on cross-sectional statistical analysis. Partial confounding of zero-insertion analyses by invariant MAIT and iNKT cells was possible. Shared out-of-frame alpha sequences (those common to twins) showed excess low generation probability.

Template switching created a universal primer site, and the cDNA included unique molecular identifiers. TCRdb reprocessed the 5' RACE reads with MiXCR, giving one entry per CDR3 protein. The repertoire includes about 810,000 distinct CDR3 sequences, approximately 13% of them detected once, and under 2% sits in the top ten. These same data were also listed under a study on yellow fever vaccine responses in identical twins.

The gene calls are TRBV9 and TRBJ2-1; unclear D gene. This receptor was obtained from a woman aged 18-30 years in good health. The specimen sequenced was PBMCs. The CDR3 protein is CASSVAAAYNEQFF. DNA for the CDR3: TGTGCCAGCAGCGTAGCGGCAGCATACAATGAGCAGTTCTTC.